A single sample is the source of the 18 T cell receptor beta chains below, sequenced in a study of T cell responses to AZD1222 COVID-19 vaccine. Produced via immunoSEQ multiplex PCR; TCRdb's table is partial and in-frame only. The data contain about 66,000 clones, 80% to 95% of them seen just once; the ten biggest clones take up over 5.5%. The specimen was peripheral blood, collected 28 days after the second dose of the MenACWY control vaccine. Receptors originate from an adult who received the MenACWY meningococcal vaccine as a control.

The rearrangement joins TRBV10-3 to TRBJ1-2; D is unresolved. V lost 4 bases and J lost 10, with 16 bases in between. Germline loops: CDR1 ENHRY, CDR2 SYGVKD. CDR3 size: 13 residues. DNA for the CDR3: TGTGCCATCAGTGGGCCAGTCGAGTTGGACTACACCTTC. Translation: CAISGPVELDYTF.

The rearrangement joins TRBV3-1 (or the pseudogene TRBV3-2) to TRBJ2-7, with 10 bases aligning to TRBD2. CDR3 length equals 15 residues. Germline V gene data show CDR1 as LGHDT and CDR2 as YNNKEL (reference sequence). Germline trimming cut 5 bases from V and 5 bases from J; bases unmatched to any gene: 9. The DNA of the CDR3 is TGTGCCAGCAGCGACCGAACTAGCGGGGTCGACGAGCAGTACTTC. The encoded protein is CASSDRTSGVDEQYF.

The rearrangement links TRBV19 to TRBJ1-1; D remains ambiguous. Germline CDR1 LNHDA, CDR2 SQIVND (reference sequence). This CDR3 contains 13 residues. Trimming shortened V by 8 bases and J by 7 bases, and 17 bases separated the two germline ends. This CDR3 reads CASRNLGLDEAFF. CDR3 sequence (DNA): TGTGCCAGTCGGAACCTCGGTCTGGATGAAGCTTTCTTT.

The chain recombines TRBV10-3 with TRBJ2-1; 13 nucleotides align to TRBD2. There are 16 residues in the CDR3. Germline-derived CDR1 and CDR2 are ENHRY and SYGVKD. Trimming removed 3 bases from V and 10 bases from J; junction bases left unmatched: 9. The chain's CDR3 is CAISERLAGGGSEQFF. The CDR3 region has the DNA TGTGCCATCAGTGAACGACTAGCGGGAGGTGGTTCGGAGCAGTTCTTC.

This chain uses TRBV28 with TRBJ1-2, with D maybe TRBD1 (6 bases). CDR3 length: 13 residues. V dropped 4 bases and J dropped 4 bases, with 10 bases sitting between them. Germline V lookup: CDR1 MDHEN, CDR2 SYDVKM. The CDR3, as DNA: TGTGCCAGCAGTTCTACAGGGTTCTATGGCTACACCTTC. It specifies CASSSTGFYGYTF.

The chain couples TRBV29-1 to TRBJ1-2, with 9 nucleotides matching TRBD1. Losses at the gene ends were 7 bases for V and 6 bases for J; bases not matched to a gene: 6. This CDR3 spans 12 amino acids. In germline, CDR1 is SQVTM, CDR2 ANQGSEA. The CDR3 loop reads CSGGTGTHGYTF. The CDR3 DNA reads TGCAGCGGAGGGACAGGGACGCATGGCTACACCTTC.

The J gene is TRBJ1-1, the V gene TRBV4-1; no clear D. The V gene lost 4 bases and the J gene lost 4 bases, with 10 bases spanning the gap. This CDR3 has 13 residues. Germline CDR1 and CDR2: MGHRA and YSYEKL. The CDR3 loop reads CASSPTRSTEAFF. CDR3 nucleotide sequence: TGCGCCAGCAGCCCCACTCGTAGCACTGAAGCTTTCTTT.

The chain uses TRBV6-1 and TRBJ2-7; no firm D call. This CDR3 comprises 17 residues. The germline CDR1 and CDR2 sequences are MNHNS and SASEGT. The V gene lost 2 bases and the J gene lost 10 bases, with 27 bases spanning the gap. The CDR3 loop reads CASSEPLSRTYALNQYF. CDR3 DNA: TGTGCCAGCAGTGAACCCCTGAGCAGAACCTACGCCCTGAACCAGTACTTC.

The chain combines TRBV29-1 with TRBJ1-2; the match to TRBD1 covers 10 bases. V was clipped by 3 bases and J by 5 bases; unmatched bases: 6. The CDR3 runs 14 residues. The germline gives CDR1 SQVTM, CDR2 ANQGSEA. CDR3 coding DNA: TGCAGCGTTGATGGGACAGGGGAGGGGTATGGCTACACCTTC. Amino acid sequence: CSVDGTGEGYGYTF.

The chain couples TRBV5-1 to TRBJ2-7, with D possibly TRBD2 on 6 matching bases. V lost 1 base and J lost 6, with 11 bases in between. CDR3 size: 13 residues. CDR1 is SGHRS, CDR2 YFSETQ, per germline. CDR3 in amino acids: CASSLIPSAEQYF. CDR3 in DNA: TGCGCCAGCAGCTTGATTCCTAGCGCCGAGCAGTACTTC.

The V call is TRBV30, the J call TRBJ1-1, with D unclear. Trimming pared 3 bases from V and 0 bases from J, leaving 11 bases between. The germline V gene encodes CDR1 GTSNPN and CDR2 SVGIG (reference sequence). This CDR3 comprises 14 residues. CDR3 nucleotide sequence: TGTGCCTGGAGGGAAGTGGGGTTGAACACTGAAGCTTTCTTT. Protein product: CAWREVGLNTEAFF.

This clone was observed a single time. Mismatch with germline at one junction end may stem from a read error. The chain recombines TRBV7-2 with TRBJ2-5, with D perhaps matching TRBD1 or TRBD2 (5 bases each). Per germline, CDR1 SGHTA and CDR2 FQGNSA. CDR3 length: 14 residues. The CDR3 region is CASSLRRDQETQYF. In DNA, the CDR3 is TGTGCCAGCAGCTTAAGAAGGGACCAGGAGACCCAGTACTTC.

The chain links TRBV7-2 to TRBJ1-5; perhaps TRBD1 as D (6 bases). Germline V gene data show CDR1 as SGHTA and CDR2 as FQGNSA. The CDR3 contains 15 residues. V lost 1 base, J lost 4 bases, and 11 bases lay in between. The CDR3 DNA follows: TGTGCCAGCAGCTTAGATCGGACAGAAAATCAGCCCCAGCATTTT. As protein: CASSLDRTENQPQHF.

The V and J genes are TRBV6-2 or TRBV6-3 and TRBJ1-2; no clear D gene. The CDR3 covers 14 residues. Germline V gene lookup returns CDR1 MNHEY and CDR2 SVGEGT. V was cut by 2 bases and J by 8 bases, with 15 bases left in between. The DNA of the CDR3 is TGTGCCAGCAGTTACACCTCGCCCATCGGAGGCTACACCTTC. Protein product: CASSYTSPIGGYTF.

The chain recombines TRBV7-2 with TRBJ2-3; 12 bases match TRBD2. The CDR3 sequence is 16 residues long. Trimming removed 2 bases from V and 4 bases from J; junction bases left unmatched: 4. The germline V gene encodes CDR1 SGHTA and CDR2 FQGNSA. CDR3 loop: CASSLPTSGRPDTQYF. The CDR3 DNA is TGTGCCAGCAGCTTACCCACTAGCGGGAGGCCAGATACGCAGTATTTT. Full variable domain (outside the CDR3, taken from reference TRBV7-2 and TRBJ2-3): GAGVSQSPSNKVTEKGKDVELRCDPISGHTALYWYRQSLGQGLEFLIYFQGNSAPDKSGLPSDRFSAERTGGSVSTLTIQRTQQEDSAVYLCASSLPTSGRPDTQYFGPGTRLTVL.

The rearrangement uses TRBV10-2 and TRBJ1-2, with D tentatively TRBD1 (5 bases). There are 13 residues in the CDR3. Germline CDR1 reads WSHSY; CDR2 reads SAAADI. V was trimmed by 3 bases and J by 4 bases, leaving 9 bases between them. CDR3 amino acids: CASSDREAYGYTF. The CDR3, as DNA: TGCGCCAGCAGTGACAGGGAGGCCTATGGCTACACCTTC.

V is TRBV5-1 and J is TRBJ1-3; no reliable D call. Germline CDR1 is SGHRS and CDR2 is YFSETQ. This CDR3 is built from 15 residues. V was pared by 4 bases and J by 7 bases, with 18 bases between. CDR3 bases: TGCGCCAGCAGCCCAAACCCGGGAGCCTGGAACACCATATATTTT. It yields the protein CASSPNPGAWNTIYF.

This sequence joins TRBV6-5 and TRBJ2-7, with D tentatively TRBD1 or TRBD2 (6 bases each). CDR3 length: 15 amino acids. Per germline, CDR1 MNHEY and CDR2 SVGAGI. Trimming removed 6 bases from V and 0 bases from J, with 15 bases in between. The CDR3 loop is CASRQGLPGSYEQYF. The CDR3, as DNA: TGTGCCAGCAGACAGGGACTCCCAGGCTCCTACGAGCAGTACTTC.